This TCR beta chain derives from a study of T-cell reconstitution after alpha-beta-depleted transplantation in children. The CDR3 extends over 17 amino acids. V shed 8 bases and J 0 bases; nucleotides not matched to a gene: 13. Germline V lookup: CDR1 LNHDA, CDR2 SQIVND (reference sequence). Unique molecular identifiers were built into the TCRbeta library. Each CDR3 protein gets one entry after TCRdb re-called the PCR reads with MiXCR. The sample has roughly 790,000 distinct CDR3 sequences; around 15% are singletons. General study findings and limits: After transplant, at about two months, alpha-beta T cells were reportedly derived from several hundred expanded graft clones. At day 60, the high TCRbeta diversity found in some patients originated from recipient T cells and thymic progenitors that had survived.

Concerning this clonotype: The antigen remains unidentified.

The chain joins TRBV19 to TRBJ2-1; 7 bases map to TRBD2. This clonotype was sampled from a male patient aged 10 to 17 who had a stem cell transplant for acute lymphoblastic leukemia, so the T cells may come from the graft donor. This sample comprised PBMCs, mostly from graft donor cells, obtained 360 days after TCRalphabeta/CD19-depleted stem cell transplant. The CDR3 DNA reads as TGTGCCAGTGGCGGGGGACTGGGCAGATTCTCCTACAATGAGCAGTTCTTC. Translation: CASGGGLGRFSYNEQFF.